Each of the 16 T cell receptor beta chains below was sequenced from the same sample in a study of blood T cell repertoires in COVID-19. Measured with immunoSEQ multiplex PCR; TCRdb has only the in-frame clones, and not every one. The sample lists approximately 76,000 clones; roughly 85% were seen once. What was sequenced was peripheral blood. These receptors were collected from a human donor in a cohort sampled during active COVID-19.

V usage is TRBV9 and J usage is TRBJ2-1; maybe TRBD1 (5 bases). CDR3 size: 18 residues. V lost 0 bases and J lost 0, with 16 bases in between. Germline CDR1 is SGDLS and CDR2 is YYNGEE. The CDR3 sequence: CASSVAPLDTDSYNEQFF. In DNA form, the CDR3 reads TGTGCCAGCAGCGTAGCCCCACTGGACACCGACTCCTACAATGAGCAGTTCTTC. Complete variable domain (other parts from reference TRBV9 and TRBJ2-1): DSGVTQTPKHLITATGQRVTLRCSPRSGDLSVYWYQQSLDQGLQFLIQYYNGEERAKGNILERFSAQQFPDLHSELNLSSLELGDSALYFCASSVAPLDTDSYNEQFFGPGTRLTVL.

This chain uses TRBV7-2 with TRBJ2-4; 10 positions match TRBD2. The junction had 4 bases not matched to a gene; V was cut back by 5 bases and J by 0 bases. Looked up from germline, CDR1 is SGHTA and CDR2 is FQGNSA. The CDR3 has 16 amino acids. The CDR3 here is CASSPLAGGAKNIQYF. The DNA for the CDR3 is TGTGCCAGCAGCCCCTTAGCGGGAGGAGCCAAAAACATTCAGTACTTC.

The chain employs TRBV11-1 and TRBJ1-1, with 7 bases aligning to TRBD1. Germline V gene lookup returns CDR1 SGHAT and CDR2 FQDESV (reference sequence). The CDR3 has 14 residues. The junction had 8 bases not matched to a gene; V was cut back by 5 bases and J by 5 bases. CDR3 sequence (DNA): TGTGCCAGCAGCAGACAGGGCGGGGTAACTGAAGCTTTCTTT. Translated, it gives CASSRQGGVTEAFF.

This clone was recorded a few times. The gene calls are TRBV4-3 and TRBJ2-3; possibly TRBD2 for D (6 bases). The CDR3 extends over 16 amino acids. Trimming pared 2 bases from V and 0 bases from J, leaving 12 bases between. CDR1 is LGHNA, CDR2 YSLEER, per germline. In nucleotides, the CDR3 is TGCGCCAGCAGCCAATCCGAGGGAGGTAGCACAGATACGCAGTATTTT. Amino acids: CASSQSEGGSTDTQYF.

This clone was observed a handful of times. The chain couples TRBV10-1 to TRBJ2-1; TRBD1 matches 7 bases. This CDR3 region has 11 residues. Germline assignment: CDR1 WNHNN and CDR2 SYGVQD (reference sequence). V was clipped by 9 bases and J by 10 bases; unmatched bases: 6. The CDR3 loop is CARTGLLEQFF. As DNA, the CDR3 is TGCGCCAGGACAGGGCTCCTGGAGCAGTTCTTC.

This chain uses TRBV25-1 with TRBJ2-1; D gene ambiguous. Between the trimmed V and J ends, which lost 5 bases and 0 bases, there was a span of 5 bases. The CDR3 spans 13 residues. In germline, CDR1 is MGHDK, CDR2 SYGVNS. CDR3 sequence (DNA): TGTGCCAGCAGTTACGGCTCCTACAATGAGCAGTTCTTC. It specifies CASSYGSYNEQFF.

The rearrangement uses TRBV12-3 or TRBV12-4 and TRBJ2-7; perhaps TRBD2 as D (5 bases). Trimming cost V 3 bases and J 3 bases, with 6 bases left between them. The CDR3 extends over 12 amino acids. CDR3 nucleotides: TGTGCCAGCAGTTTTGGAGGCTACGAGCAGTACTTC. As protein: CASSFGGYEQYF.

The rearrangement joins TRBV7-2 to TRBJ1-4; 7 nucleotides align to TRBD1. This CDR3 comprises 16 residues. V trimming: 5 bases; J trimming: 4 bases; junction bases outside the gene matches: 10. Germline CDR1 reads SGHTA; CDR2 reads FQGNSA. CDR3 loop: CASSPPAQGVNEKLFF. In nucleotides, the CDR3 is TGTGCCAGCAGCCCCCCGGCGCAGGGGGTTAATGAAAAACTGTTTTTT.

The chain carries TRBV28 and TRBJ1-4, with D maybe TRBD1 (5 bases). CDR3 length: 17 amino acids. With 6 bases removed from V and 4 bases from J, the gap between germline ends came to 21 bases. Germline-derived CDR1 and CDR2 are MDHEN and SYDVKM. The CDR3 loop is CASSTYDSPGGNEKLFF. The CDR3 DNA reads as TGTGCCAGCAGCACCTACGACAGCCCCGGTGGTAATGAAAAACTGTTTTTT.

CDR3 in DNA: TGTGCCAGCGCGGGACAGGGGGCGTTTCAGCCCCAGCATTTT. The encoded protein is CASAGQGAFQPQHF. V is TRBV2 and J is TRBJ1-5, with 12 bases aligning to TRBD1. The ends lost 8 bases at V and 6 bases at J; junction bases unmatched: 5. This CDR3 spans 14 amino acids. Germline V gene sequence: CDR1 SNHLY, CDR2 FYNNEI.

The chain carries TRBV5-5 and TRBJ1-2; 7 positions agree with TRBD1. The V gene end was trimmed by 2 bases and the J gene end by 6 bases; junction bases not matched to a gene: 4. This CDR3 has 13 residues. Germline loops: CDR1 SGHKS, CDR2 YYEKEE (reference sequence). DNA for the CDR3: TGTGCCAGCAGCTTCGGACAGGAAGATGGCTACACCTTC. Residues: CASSFGQEDGYTF.

V usage is TRBV19 and J usage is TRBJ1-5; 7 bases match TRBD1. This CDR3 comprises 18 residues. Germline CDR1 reads LNHDA; CDR2 reads SQIVND (reference sequence). The V gene end was trimmed by 0 bases and the J gene end by 0 bases; junction bases not matched to a gene: 8. DNA of the CDR3: TGTGCCAGTAGTATAGACCTGACAGGGAGTTATAGCAATCAGCCCCAGCATTTT. This encodes CASSIDLTGSYSNQPQHF.

The V and J genes are TRBV6-4 and TRBJ1-1, with a tentative D call TRBD1 (6 bases). The V gene lost 3 bases and the J gene lost 1 base, with 9 bases spanning the gap. In germline, CDR1 is MRHNA, CDR2 SNTAGT. This CDR3 spans 14 amino acids. CDR3 sequence (DNA): TGTGCCAGCAGTGAAGGGGGTCGGAACACTGAAGCTTTCTTT. This translates into CASSEGGRNTEAFF.

The sample holds one count of this clone. V and J are TRBV5-5 and TRBJ2-7; 8 bases fit TRBD1. V trimming: 3 bases; J trimming: 3 bases; junction bases outside the gene matches: 2. Per germline, CDR1 SGHKS and CDR2 YYEKEE (reference sequence). This CDR3 is built from 13 residues. The chain's CDR3 is CASSYGQGYEQYF. In DNA form, the CDR3 reads TGTGCCAGCAGCTATGGACAGGGCTACGAGCAGTACTTC.

This chain uses TRBV29-1 with TRBJ1-3; D uncertain. The V end was cut by 4 bases, the J end by 2 bases, with 15 bases between. The V gene's germline CDR1 is SQVTM and CDR2 ANQGSEA. This CDR3 region has 15 residues. This chain's CDR3 is CSVVYGGGPGNTIYF. The CDR3 DNA reads TGCAGCGTTGTCTATGGCGGAGGGCCTGGAAACACCATATATTTT. Full variable domain (remainder filled in from reference TRBV29-1 and TRBJ1-3): SAVISQKPSRDICQRGTSLTIQCQVDSQVTMMFWYRQQPGQSLTLIATANQGSEATYESGFVIDKFPISRPNLTFSTLTVSNMSPEDSSIYLCSVVYGGGPGNTIYFGEGSWLTVV.

The chain couples TRBV25-1 to TRBJ2-5, with 7 nucleotides matching TRBD2. CDR1 is MGHDK and CDR2 is SYGVNS in the germline V gene. The CDR3 has 14 amino acids. V lost 10 bases to trimming and J lost 1 base; unmatched junction nucleotides: 9. CDR3 region: CAIARGGAQETQYF. The CDR3 DNA reads TGTGCCATAGCACGGGGAGGGGCCCAAGAGACCCAGTACTTC. Full variable domain (missing parts from reference TRBV25-1 and TRBJ2-5): EADIYQTPRYLVIGTGKKITLECSQTMGHDKMYWYQQDPGMELHLIHYSYGVNSTEKGDLSSESTVSRIRTEHFPLTLESARPSHTSQYLCAIARGGAQETQYFGPGTRLLVL.